This T cell receptor beta chain stems from a study of blood T cell repertoires in COVID-19. Some clones are missing from TCRdb's copy, which holds only in-frame ones; the method was immunoSEQ multiplex PCR. The sample records 200,000 to 250,000 clones, more than 75% being singletons. The V gene's germline CDR1 is SGHAT and CDR2 FQNNGV. The CDR3 consists of 13 residues. Trimming shortened V by 0 bases and J by 7 bases, and 7 bases separated the two germline ends. Sequencing was done on a sample of peripheral blood. The rearrangement uses TRBV11-2 and TRBJ1-5; D is undetermined. The clonotype comes from a man older than 75 with acute or convalescent COVID-19. Here the CDR3 reads CASSLDRRQPQHF. The DNA for the CDR3 is TGTGCCAGCAGCTTAGATCGTCGGCAGCCCCAGCATTTT. Full variable domain (outside the CDR3, taken from reference TRBV11-2 and TRBJ1-5): EAGVAQSPRYKIIEKRQSVAFWCNPISGHATLYWYQQILGQGPKLLIQFQNNGVVDDSQLPKDRFSAERLKGVDSTLKIQPAKLEDSAVYLCASSLDRRQPQHFGDGTRLSIL.